The text below deals with one T cell receptor beta chain. This sample is drawn from a study of CD8+ T cells in alopecia areata. Once RNA had been extracted, it was reverse transcribed into cDNA to act as the sequencing template. Only in-frame clones appear in the TCRdb table, and some are missing; sequencing was by immunoSEQ multiplex PCR. The sample has about 140,000 clones, roughly 86% seen once. The CDR3 runs 14 residues. The junction had 13 bases not matched to a gene; V was cut back by 7 bases and J by 7 bases. Treatment here: oral pan-JAK inhibitor, 5-10 mg twice daily. This chain uses TRBV23-1 with TRBJ2-7; 7 nucleotides line up with TRBD1. TRBV23-1 is known as an ORF, though its function is uncertain. The sequence was collected from a human donor with alopecia areata. Sequenced material: CD8+ T cells sorted from blood, taken at week 4, from a patient treated with tofacitinib. The CDR3 here is CASTTGTDPCEQYF. CDR3 nucleotides: TGCGCCAGCACTACCGGGACAGACCCCTGTGAGCAGTACTTC.